This T cell receptor beta chain is from a study of Ad26.COV2.S vaccination and SARS-CoV-2 variants. Clones were read by immunoSEQ multiplex PCR, and TCRdb kept only the in-frame ones, dropping some. There are under 550,000 clones in the sample; around 89% occur only once, and about 4% lies in the top ten. The CDR3 loop spans 12 amino acids. The V end was cut by 0 bases, the J end by 14 bases, with 15 bases between. The germline V gene encodes CDR1 GTSNPN and CDR2 SVGIG (reference sequence). Treatment here: around 19 received Ad26.COV2.S at low or high dose, single or two shots; about five received placebo; per-sample allocation not given. Sample collection was performed on day 63 after the first vaccine or placebo injection.

The receptor was derived from a person aged 18-65 years who received the Ad26.COV2.S COVID-19 vaccine or a placebo. The source material was peripheral blood, sampled in a trial of Ad26.COV2.S vaccine versus placebo. V usage is TRBV30 and J usage is TRBJ2-3; the D gene is possibly TRBD2 (7 bases). For the CDR3, the DNA is TGTGCCTGGAGTGTATGGGGGGGCCGTACGTATTTT. Its translation is CAWSVWGGRTYF.